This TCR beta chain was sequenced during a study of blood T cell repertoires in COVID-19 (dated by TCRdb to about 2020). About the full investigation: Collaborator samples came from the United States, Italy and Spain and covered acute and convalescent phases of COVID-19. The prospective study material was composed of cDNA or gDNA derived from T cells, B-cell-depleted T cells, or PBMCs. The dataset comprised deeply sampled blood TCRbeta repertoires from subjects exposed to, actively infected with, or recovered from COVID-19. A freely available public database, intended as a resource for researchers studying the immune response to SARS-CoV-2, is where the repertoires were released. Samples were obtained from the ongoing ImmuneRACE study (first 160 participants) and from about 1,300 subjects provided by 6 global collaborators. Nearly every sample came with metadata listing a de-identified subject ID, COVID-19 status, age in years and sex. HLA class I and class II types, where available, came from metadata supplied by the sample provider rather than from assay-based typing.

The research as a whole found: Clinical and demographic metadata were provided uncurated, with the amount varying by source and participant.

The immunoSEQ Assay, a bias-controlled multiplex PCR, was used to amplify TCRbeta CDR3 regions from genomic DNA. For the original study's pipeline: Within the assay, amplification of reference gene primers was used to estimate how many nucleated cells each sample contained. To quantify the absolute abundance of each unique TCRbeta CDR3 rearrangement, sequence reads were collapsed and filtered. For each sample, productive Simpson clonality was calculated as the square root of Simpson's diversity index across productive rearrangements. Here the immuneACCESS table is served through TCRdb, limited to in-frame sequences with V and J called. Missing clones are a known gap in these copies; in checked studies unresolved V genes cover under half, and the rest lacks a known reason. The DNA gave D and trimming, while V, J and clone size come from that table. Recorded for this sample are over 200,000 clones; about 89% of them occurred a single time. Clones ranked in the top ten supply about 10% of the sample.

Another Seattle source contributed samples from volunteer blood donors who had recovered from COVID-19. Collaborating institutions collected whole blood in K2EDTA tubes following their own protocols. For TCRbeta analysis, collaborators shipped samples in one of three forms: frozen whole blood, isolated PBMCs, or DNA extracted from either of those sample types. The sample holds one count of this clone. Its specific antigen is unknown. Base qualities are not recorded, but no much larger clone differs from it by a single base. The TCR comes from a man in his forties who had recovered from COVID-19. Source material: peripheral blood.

In nucleotides, the sequence is TGTGCCAGCTCACCCCCAAATTCTCCGGGGGGCGTGCAGTTCTTC. The translation is CASSPPNSPGGVQFF. The receptor chain draws on TRBV18 and TRBJ2-1; TRBD2 is perhaps the D gene, given 7 matching bases. The V and J ends are trimmed by 3 bases and 12 bases, leaving 21 bases between them. From a lookup of the germline V gene, CDR1 and CDR2 are KGHSH and LQKENI. The CDR3 covers 15 residues, taking in both the cysteine and the phenylalanine. Only the CDR3 DNA stays, 45 bases, in frame from base 1. The full variable domain, with segments outside the CDR3 supplied by the reference TRBV18 and TRBJ2-1 proteins, appears as NAGVMQNPRHLVRRRGQEARLRCSPMKGHSHVYWYRQLPEEGLKFMVYLQKENIIDESGMPKERFSAEFPKEGPSILRIQQVVRGDSAAYFCASSPPNSPGGVQFFGPGTRLTVL.